This T cell receptor (beta chain) was sequenced for a study of blood T cell repertoires in COVID-19. Study details: COVID-19 samples, acute and convalescent, were from the United States, Italy and Spain.

The data were produced by immunoSEQ multiplex PCR, yet TCRdb's version contains in-frame clones alone and is incomplete. The sample lists approximately 280,000 clones; about 85% were seen once. Germline loops: CDR1 KGHSH, CDR2 LQKENI. The CDR3 is made up of 15 amino acids. J was trimmed by 2 bases and V by 1 base; bases with no gene match: 2. Sequenced: PBMCs or T cells enriched from blood (not recorded which). The clonotype was recovered from a woman between 45 and 60 years old who had recovered from COVID-19. V usage is TRBV18 and J usage is TRBJ1-2; 9 nucleotides line up with TRBD1. CDR3 loop: CASSPQGQGNYGYTF. As DNA, the CDR3 is TGTGCCAGCTCACCACAAGGACAGGGGAACTATGGCTACACCTTC.